The rows below give T cell receptor beta chains drawn from one sample of a study of T-cell memory formation after mild COVID-19. TCRdb re-analysed the 5' RACE reads in MiXCR, keeping a single row per CDR3 protein. In the table there are around 300,000 distinct CDR3 sequences, approximately 13% of which are singletons. Source material: PBMCs or a T cell subset sorted from them (not recorded which). The receptors here all came from a man aged 18 to 29 who had mild COVID-19 (a few samples of this study predate the infection). Cell type and time point are not known. CDR3s include the opening cysteine and the closing phenylalanine or tryptophan. A D gene is named only where the DNA matches it firmly. Clone size is not always given. Where it is, it says once, few, many or a class for expanded clones.

V: TRBV20-1
J: TRBJ1-5
size: few
D: NA
CDR3: CSASVGPRQPQHF
DNA: TGCAGTGCTAGCGTAGGACCGCGTCAGCCCCAGCATTTT

V: TRBV6-2/TRBV6-3
J: TRBJ2-2
size: NA
D: NA
CDR3: CASSYADTGELFF
DNA: TGTGCCAGCAGTTACGCGGACACCGGGGAGCTGTTTTTT

V: TRBV27
J: TRBJ2-7
size: NA
D: TRBD1
CDR3: CASSLTGQGWYEQYF
DNA: TGTGCCAGCAGTTTAACAGGACAGGGTTGGTACGAGCAGTACTTC

V: TRBV2
J: TRBJ2-1
size: many
D: NA
CDR3: CASSSGPPPNNEQFF
DNA: TGTGCCAGCAGTAGCGGGCCCCCCCCCAACAATGAGCAGTTCTTC

V: TRBV4-1
J: TRBJ1-1
size: NA
D: NA
CDR3: CASSHTGLNTEAFF
DNA: TGCGCCAGCAGCCACACAGGCCTTAACACTGAAGCTTTCTTT

V: TRBV27
J: TRBJ1-2
size: NA
D: NA
CDR3: CASSLGEPGRLLYGYTF
DNA: TGTGCCAGCAGTTTAGGGGAGCCGGGACGGCTGCTCTATGGCTACACCTTC

V: TRBV9
J: TRBJ1-5
size: few
D: TRBD1
CDR3: CASSRTGVGQPQHF
DNA: TGTGCCAGCAGCAGGACAGGGGTAGGCCAGCCCCAGCATTTT

V: TRBV4-1
J: TRBJ2-6
size: NA
D: NA
CDR3: CASSQERGLSSGANVLTF
DNA: TGCGCCAGCAGCCAAGAGCGGGGACTGTCGTCTGGGGCCAACGTCCTGACTTTC

V: TRBV28
J: TRBJ2-7
size: NA
D: NA
CDR3: CASSARGDEQYF
DNA: TGTGCCAGCAGTGCCCGGGGTGACGAGCAGTACTTC

V: TRBV5-1
J: TRBJ1-1
size: few
D: NA
CDR3: CASSFYVQPNTEAFF
DNA: TGCGCCAGCAGCTTTTATGTCCAACCGAACACTGAAGCTTTCTTT

V: TRBV15
J: TRBJ2-1
size: few
D: TRBD1
CDR3: CATSRGRQGGPYNEQFF
DNA: TGTGCCACCAGCAGAGGTCGACAGGGGGGACCCTACAATGAGCAGTTCTTC

V: TRBV7-2
J: TRBJ2-3
size: NA
D: NA
CDR3: CASSKNGVATDTQYF
DNA: TGTGCCAGCAGCAAAAACGGGGTCGCCACAGATACGCAGTATTTT